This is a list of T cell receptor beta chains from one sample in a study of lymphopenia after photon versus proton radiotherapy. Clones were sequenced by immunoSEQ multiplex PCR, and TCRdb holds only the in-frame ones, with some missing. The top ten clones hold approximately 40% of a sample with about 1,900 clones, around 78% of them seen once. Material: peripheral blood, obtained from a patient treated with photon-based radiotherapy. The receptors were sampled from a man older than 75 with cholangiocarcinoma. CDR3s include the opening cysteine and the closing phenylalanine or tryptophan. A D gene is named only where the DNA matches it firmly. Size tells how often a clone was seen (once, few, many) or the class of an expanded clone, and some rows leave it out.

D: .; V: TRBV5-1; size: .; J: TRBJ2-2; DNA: TGCGCCAGCAGCCTTACCCCGGGGGGCCTGGGGGAGCTGTTTTTT; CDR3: CASSLTPGGLGELFF
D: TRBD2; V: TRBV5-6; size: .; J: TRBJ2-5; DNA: TGTGCCAGCAGCCTGGTAGCGGGGGGGAGAGAGACCCAGTACTTC; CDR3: CASSLVAGGRETQYF
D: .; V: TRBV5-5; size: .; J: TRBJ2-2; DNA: TGTGCCAGCAGCCCGTTCCTCGGGGACACCGGGGAGCTGTTTTTT; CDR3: CASSPFLGDTGELFF
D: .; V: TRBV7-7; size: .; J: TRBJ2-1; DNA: TGTGCTAGCAGCGCGGGGACTCCCTCCTACAATGAGCAGTTCTTC; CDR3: CASSAGTPSYNEQFF
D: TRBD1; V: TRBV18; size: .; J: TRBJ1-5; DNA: TGTGCCAGCCGACAGGGGATTGATCAGCCCCAGCATTTT; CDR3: CASRQGIDQPQHF
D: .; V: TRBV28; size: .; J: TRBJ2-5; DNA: TGTGCCAGCAGTTTGCCTGACAGTTTCCAAGAGACCCAGTACTTC; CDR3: CASSLPDSFQETQYF
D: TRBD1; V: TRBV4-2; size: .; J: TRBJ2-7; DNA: TGTGCCAGCAGCTTAACCGCCGGGACAGGGTCCTACGAGCAGTACTTC; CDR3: CASSLTAGTGSYEQYF
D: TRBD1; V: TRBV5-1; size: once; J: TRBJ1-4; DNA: TGCGCCAGCAGCGCCTCAACAGGGGATAATGAAAAACTGTTTTTT; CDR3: CASSASTGDNEKLFF
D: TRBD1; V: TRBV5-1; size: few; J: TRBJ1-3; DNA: TGCGCCAGCAGCTGGGGGGACAGGCAGGGAAACACCATATATTTT; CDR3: CASSWGDRQGNTIYF
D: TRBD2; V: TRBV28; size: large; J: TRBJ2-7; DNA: TGTGCCAGCATCTCGGGTAGTAGCGGGGGGTACCGGGGTGAGCAGTACTTC; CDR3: CASISGSSGGYRGEQYF
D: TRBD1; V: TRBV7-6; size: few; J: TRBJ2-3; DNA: TGTGCCAGCAGCCCCGGTCGGACCGGGACAGGGGGAGATACGCAGTATTTT; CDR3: CASSPGRTGTGGDTQYF
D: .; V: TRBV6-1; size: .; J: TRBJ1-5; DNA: TGTGCCAGCAGTGAATGCGGGCGGGGGATGATTTGCAATCAGCCCCAGCATTTT; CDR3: CASSECGRGMICNQPQHF
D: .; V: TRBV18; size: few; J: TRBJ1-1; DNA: TGTGCCAGCTCGCTTGGGGGCAGGTCGGGCGCTTTCTTT; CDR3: CASSLGGRSGAFF
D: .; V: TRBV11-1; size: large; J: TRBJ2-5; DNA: TGTGCCAGCAGCAAACGGGTGGGCGAGACCCAGTACTTC; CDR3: CASSKRVGETQYF
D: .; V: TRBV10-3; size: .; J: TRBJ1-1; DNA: TGTGCCATCAGTGAGACCGGGACCGCGAACACTGAAGCTTTCTTT; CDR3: CAISETGTANTEAFF
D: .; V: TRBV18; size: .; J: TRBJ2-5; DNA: TGTGCCAGCTCAGCCGATATCCGAGAGACCCAGTACTTC; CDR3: CASSADIRETQYF
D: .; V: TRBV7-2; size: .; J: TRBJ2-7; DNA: TGTGCCAGCAGCTTAAGCCGAACCTACGAGCAGTACTTC; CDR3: CASSLSRTYEQYF
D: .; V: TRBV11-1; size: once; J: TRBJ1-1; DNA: TGTGCCAGCAGCTTACAAACGAACACTGAAGCTTTCTTT; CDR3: CASSLQTNTEAFF
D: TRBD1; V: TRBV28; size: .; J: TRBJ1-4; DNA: TGTGCCAGCACAGGACAGGGGGGATCCACTAATGAAAAACTGTTTTTT; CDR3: CASTGQGGSTNEKLFF
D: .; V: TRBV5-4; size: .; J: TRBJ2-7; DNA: TGTGCCAGCAGCTTCCTTGGGGGGTCCTACGAGCAGTACTTC; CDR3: CASSFLGGSYEQYF
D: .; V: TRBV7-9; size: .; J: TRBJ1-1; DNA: TGTGCCAGCAGCTTAGTAGGTGAAGCTTTCTTT; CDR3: CASSLVGEAFF
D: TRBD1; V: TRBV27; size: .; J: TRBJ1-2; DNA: TGTGCCACCGCAGGGGGCGCCCATGGCTACACCTTC; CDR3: CATAGGAHGYTF
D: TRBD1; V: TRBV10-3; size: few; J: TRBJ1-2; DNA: TGTGCCATCAGTGAGACAGGGACAGGGAATGGCTACACCTTC; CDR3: CAISETGTGNGYTF
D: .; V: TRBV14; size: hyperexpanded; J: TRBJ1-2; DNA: TGTGCCAGCAGCCAAGATCGAGTAGGCACTTTGTTTTATGGCTACACCTTC; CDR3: CASSQDRVGTLFYGYTF
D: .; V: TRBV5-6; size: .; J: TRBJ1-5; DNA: TGTGCCAGCAGCTTGGCTTCTGGGGTTGCAATTCAGCCCCAGCATTTT; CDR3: CASSLASGVAIQPQHF
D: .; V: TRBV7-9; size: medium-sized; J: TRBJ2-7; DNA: TGTGCCAGCAGCCCGAACCCCCTCCACGAGCAGTACTTC; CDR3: CASSPNPLHEQYF
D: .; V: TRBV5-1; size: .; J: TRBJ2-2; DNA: TGCGCCAGCAGCTTGGAGGCAGGGATGGGCACCGGGGAGCTGTTTTTT; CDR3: CASSLEAGMGTGELFF
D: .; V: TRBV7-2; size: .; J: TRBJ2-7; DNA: TGTGCCAGCAGCTTACGTTTGACTGTGGCGGACGAGCAGTACTTC; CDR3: CASSLRLTVADEQYF
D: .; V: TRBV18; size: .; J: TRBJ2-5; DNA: TGTGCCAGCTCCCGAGCCCTCGGGGAGACCCAGTACTTC; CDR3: CASSRALGETQYF
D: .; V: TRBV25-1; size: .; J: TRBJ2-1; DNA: TGTGCCAGCAGTGACCCCCGCATCGGCAATGAGCAGTTCTTC; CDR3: CASSDPRIGNEQFF
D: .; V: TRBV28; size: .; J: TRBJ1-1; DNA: TGTGCCAGCAGTTCCTCGGCCAGGGCAGAAGCTTTCTTT; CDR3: CASSSSARAEAFF
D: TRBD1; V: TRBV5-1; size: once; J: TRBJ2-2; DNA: TGCGCCAGCAGCGGCGGGACAGGGAACACCGGGGAGCTGTTTTTT; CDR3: CASSGGTGNTGELFF
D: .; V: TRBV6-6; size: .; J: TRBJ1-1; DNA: TGTGCCAGCAGTCCCTCCTGGGGCAACACTGAAGCTTTCTTT; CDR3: CASSPSWGNTEAFF
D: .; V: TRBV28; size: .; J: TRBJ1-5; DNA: TGTGCCAGCAGTTTATTAGTCCTTGTAAGCAATCAGCCCCAGCATTTT; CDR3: CASSLLVLVSNQPQHF
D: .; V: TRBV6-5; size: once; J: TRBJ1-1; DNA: TGTGCCAGCAGTTACGCAGGGACTGAAGCTTTCTTT; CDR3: CASSYAGTEAFF
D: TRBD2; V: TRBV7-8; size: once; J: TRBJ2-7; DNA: TGTGCCAGCAGCCAGCGGGGTTTCTCCTACGAGCAGTACTTC; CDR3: CASSQRGFSYEQYF
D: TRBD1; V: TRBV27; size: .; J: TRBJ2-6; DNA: TGTGCCAGCAGTTTCGGGACAGGGTCTGGGGCCAACGTCCTGACTTTC; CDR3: CASSFGTGSGANVLTF
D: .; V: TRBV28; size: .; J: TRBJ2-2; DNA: TGTGCCAGCAGACCGACAGATTTGAACACCGGGGAGCTGTTTTTT; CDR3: CASRPTDLNTGELFF
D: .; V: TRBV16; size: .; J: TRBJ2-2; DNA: TGTGCCAGCAGCCATCGGGCCGTCTTGGCCGGGGAGCTGTTTTTT; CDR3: CASSHRAVLAGELFF
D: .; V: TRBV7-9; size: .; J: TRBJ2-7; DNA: TGTGCCAGCAGCTTCGGACCCAGCGGCGAGCAGTACTTC; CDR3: CASSFGPSGEQYF
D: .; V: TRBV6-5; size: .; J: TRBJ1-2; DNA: TGTGCCAGCAGTTACTCGGCCTTAAACCCAAACTATGGCTACACCTTC; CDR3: CASSYSALNPNYGYTF
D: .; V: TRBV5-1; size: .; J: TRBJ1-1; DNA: TGCGCCAGCAGCTTGTCCGGGGTGATTGGGGAGCGGGCTTTCTTT; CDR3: CASSLSGVIGERAFF
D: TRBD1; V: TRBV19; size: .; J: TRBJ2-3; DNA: TGTGCCAGTAGTATAGTTGGACAGGGGGCTCCAGATACGCAGTATTTT; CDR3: CASSIVGQGAPDTQYF
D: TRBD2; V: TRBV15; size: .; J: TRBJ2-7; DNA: TGTGCCACCCGACTAGCGGGGGGGCTTGAGCAGTACTTC; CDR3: CATRLAGGLEQYF
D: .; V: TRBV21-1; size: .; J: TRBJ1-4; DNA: TGTGCCAGCAGCATCGCTCTATACAAGGTGCATAATGAAAAACTGTTTTTT; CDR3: CASSIALYKVHNEKLFF
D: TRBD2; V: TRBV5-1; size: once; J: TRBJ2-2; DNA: TGCGCCAGCAGCTCTGGACTAGCGGGGGCCGTTAACACCGGGGAGCTGTTTTTT; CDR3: CASSSGLAGAVNTGELFF
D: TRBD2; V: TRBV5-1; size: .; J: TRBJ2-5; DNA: TGCGCCAGCAGCCCCAAGCGGGGGAGCCTTGCTGAGACCCAGTACTTC; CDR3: CASSPKRGSLAETQYF
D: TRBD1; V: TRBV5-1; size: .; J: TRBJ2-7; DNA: TGCGCCAGCAAGGGCGGACAGGAGTACGAGGAGCAGTACTTC; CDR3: CASKGGQEYEEQYF
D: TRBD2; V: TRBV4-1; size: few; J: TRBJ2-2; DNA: TGCGCCAGCAGCCAAGCGGGGGGGTCTGAAAACGGGGAGCTGTTTTTT; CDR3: CASSQAGGSENGELFF
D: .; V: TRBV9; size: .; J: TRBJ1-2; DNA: TGTGCCAGCAGCGTAGCCCCAGAAGATGGACGTAGCTACACCTTC; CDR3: CASSVAPEDGRSYTF
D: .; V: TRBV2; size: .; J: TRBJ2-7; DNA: TGTGCCAGCAGTTATTGGGGGGCCTCCTACGAGCAGTACTTC; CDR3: CASSYWGASYEQYF
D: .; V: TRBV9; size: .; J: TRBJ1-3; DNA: TGTGCCAGCAGCGCCTCGATCTATCAAATCACTGGAAACACCATATATTTT; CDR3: CASSASIYQITGNTIYF
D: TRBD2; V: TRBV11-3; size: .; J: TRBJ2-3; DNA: TGTGCCAGCGGACTAGCCGCAGATACGCAGTATTTT; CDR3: CASGLAADTQYF
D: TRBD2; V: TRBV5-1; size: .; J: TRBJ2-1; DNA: TGCGCCAGCAGCACGGGACTAGCAGCCTACAATGAGCAGTTCTTC; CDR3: CASSTGLAAYNEQFF
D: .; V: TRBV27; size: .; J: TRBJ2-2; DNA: TGTGCCAGCAGTTTGACTCTTCGGTGGTCGAACACCGGGGAGCTGTTTTTT; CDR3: CASSLTLRWSNTGELFF